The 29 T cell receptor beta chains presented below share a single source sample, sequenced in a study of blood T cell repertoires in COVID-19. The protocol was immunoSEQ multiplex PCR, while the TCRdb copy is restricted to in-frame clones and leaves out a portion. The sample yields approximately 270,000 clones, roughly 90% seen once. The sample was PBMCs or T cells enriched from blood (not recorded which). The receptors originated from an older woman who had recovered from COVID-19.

The CDR3 sequence is CASSRDNSGNTIYF. The DNA of the CDR3 is TGCGCCAGCAGTCGGGACAACTCTGGAAACACCATATATTTT. This sequence joins TRBV5-1 and TRBJ1-3; a weak D match, TRBD1 (6 bases). CDR1 and CDR2 (germline): SGHRS, YFSETQ. CDR3 length: 14 amino acids. Trimming removed 5 bases from V and 0 bases from J, with 9 bases in between.

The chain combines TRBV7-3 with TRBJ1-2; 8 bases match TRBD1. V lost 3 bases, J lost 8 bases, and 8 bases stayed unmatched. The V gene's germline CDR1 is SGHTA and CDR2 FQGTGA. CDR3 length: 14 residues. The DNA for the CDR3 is TGTGCCAGCAGCTTCAAGGACAGGGTCGACGGCTACACCTTC. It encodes CASSFKDRVDGYTF.

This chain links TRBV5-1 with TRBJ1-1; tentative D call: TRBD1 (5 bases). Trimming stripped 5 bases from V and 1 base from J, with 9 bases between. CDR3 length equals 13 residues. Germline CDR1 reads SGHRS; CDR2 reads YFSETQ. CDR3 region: CASSQTANTEAFF. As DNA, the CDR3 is TGCGCCAGCAGTCAGACAGCGAACACTGAAGCTTTCTTT.

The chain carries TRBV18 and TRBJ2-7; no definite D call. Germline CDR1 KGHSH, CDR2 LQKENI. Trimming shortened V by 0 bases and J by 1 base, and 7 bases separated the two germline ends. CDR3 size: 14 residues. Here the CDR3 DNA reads TGTGCCAGCTCACCACCGTCTCTTTCCTACGAGCAGTACTTC. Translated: CASSPPSLSYEQYF.

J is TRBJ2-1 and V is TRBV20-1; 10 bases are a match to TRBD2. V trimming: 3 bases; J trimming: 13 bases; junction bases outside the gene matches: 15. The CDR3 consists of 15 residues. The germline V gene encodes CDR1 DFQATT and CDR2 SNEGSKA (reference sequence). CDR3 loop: CSASSEREGPRGQFF. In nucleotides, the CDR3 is TGCAGTGCTAGTTCGGAGCGGGAGGGCCCACGAGGCCAGTTCTTC.

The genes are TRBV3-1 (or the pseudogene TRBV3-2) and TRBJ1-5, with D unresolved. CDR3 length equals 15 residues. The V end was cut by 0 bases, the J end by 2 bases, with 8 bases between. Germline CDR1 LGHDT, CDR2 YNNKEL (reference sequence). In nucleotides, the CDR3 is TGTGCCAGCAGCCAAGACGGGATACGCAATCAGCCCCAGCATTTT. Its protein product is CASSQDGIRNQPQHF.

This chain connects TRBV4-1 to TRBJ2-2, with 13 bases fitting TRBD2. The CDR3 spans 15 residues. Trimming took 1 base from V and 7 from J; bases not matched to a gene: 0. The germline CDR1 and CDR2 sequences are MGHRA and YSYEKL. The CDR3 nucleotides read TGCGCCAGCAGCCAAGGACTAGCGGGAGGCGGGGAGCTGTTTTTT. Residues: CASSQGLAGGGELFF.

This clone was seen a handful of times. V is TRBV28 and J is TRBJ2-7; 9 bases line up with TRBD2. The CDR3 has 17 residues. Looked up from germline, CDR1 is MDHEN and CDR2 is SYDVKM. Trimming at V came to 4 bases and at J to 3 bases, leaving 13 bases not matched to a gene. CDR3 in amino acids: CASSSPNFGTSIYEQYF. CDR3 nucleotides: TGTGCCAGCAGTTCGCCAAATTTCGGGACTAGCATCTACGAGCAGTACTTC.

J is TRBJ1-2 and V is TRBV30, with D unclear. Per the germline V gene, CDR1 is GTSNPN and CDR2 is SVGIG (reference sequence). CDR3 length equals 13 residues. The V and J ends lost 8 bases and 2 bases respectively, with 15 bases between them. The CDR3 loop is CAAITWENYGYTF. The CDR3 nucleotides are TGTGCCGCCATAACTTGGGAGAACTATGGCTACACCTTC.

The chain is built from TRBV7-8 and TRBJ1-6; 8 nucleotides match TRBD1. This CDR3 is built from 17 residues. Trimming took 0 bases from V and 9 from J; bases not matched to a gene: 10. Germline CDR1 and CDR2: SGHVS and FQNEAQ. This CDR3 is CASSLAAPGGTGSPLHF. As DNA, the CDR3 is TGTGCCAGCAGCTTAGCAGCCCCAGGGGGCACGGGTTCACCCCTCCACTTT.

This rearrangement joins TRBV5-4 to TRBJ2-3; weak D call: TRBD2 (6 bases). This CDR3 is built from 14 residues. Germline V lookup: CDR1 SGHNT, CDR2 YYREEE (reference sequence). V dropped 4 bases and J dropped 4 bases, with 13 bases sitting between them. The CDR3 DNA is TGTGCCAGCAGCCCCGGGAGCCCCGCAGATACGCAGTATTTT. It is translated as CASSPGSPADTQYF.

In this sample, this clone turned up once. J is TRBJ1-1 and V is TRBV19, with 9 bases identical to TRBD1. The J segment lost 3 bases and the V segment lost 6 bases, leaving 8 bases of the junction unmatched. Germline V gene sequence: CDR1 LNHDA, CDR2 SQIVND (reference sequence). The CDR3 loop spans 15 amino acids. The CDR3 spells CASRLRDRDDTEAFF. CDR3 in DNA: TGTGCCAGTAGACTCCGGGACAGGGATGACACTGAAGCTTTCTTT.

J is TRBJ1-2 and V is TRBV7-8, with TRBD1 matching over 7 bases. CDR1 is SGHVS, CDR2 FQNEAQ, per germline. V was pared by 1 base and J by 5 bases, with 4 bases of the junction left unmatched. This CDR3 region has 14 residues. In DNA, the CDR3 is TGTGCCAGCAGCTTAGGGACAGGCCCTTATGGCTACACCTTC. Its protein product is CASSLGTGPYGYTF.

The CDR3 here is CASSWGLAGSSETQYF. The CDR3 region has the DNA TGTGCCAGCAGTTGGGGGCTAGCGGGGAGTTCGGAGACCCAGTACTTC. The rearrangement links TRBV28 to TRBJ2-5; TRBD2 matches at 9 bases. The CDR3 sequence is 16 residues long. Germline trimming cut 4 bases from V and 5 bases from J; bases unmatched to any gene: 11. The germline gives CDR1 MDHEN, CDR2 SYDVKM.

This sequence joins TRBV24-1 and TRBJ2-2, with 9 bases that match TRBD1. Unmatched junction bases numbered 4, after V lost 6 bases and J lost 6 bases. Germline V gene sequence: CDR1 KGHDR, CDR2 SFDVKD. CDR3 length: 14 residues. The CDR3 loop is CATSRDRDAGELFF. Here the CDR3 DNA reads TGTGCCACCAGTAGGGACAGGGATGCCGGGGAGCTGTTTTTT.

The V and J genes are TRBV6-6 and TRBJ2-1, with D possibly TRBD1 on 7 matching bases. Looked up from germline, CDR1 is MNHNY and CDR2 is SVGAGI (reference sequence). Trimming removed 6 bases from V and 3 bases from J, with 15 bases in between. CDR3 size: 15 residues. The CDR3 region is CASREGAGGYNEQFF. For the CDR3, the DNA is TGTGCCAGCAGGGAGGGGGCAGGTGGCTACAATGAGCAGTTCTTC.

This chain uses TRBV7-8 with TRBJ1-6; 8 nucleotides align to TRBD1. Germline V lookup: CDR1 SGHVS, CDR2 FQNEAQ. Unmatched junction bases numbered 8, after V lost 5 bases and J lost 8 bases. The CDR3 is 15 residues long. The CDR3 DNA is TGTGCCAGCAGCGAGCCGACAGGGGCGGATTCACCCCTCCACTTT. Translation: CASSEPTGADSPLHF.

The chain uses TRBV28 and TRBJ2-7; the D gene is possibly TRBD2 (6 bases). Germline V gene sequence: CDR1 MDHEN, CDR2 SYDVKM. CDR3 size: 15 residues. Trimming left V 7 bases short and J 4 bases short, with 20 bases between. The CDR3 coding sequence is TGTGCCAGCATGGCCCCCGGGGGAGATAAGTACGAGCAGTACTTC. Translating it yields CASMAPGGDKYEQYF.

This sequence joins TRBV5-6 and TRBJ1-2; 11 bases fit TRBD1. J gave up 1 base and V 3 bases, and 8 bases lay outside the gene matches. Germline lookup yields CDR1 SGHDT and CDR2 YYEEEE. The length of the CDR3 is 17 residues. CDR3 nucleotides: TGTGCCAGCAGCTCGGACAGGGGGCGCGGTAGTAACTATGGCTACACCTTC. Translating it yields CASSSDRGRGSNYGYTF.

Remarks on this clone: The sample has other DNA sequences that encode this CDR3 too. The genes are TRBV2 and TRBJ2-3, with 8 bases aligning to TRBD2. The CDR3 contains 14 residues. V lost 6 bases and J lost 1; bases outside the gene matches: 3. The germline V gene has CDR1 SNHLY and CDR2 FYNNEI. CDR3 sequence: CASRTSGGTDTQYF. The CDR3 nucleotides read TGTGCCAGCAGAACTAGCGGAGGCACAGATACGCAGTATTTT.

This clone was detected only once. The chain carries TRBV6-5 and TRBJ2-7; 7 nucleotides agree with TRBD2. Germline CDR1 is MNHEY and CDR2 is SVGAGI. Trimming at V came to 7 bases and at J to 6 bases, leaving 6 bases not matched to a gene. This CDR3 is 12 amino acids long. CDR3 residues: CASMGGTTEQYF. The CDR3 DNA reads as TGTGCCAGCATGGGAGGGACGACCGAGCAGTACTTC.

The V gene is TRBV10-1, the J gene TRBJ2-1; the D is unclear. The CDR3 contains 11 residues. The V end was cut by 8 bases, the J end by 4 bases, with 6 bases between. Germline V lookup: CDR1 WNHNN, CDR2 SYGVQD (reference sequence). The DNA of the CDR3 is TGCGCCAGCGGCAATTACAATGAGCAGTTCTTC. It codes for CASGNYNEQFF.

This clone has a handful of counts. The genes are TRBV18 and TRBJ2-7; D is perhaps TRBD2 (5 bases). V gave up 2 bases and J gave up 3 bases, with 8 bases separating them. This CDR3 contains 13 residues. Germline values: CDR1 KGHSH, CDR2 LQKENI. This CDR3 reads CASSPAEDYEQYF. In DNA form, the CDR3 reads TGTGCCAGCTCACCAGCGGAGGACTACGAGCAGTACTTC.

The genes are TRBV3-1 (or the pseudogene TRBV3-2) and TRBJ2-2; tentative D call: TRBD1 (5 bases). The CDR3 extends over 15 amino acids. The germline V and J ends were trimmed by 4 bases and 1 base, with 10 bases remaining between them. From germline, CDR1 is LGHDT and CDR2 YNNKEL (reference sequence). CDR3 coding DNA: TGTGCCAGCAGCCGGACACAGCTGAACACCGGGGAGCTGTTTTTT. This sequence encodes CASSRTQLNTGELFF.

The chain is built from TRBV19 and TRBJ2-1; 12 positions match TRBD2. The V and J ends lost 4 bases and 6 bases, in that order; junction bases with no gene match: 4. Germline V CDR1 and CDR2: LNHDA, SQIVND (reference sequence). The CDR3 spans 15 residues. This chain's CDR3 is CASSTSGGASNEQFF. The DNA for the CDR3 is TGTGCCAGTAGTACTAGCGGGGGGGCGTCCAATGAGCAGTTCTTC.

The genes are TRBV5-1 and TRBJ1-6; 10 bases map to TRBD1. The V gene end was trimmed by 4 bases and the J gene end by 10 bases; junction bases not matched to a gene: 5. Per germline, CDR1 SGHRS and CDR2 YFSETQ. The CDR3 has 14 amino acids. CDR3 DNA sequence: TGCGCCAGCAGCCCCGGGACAGGGGCCTCACCCCTCCACTTT. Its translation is CASSPGTGASPLHF.

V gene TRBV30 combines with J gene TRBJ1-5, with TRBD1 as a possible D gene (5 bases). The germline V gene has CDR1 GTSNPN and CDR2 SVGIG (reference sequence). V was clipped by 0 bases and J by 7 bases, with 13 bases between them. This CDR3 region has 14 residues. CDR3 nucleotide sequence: TGTGCCTGGAGTGTACAAGGGGCGCGGCAGCCCCAGCATTTT. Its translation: CAWSVQGARQPQHF.

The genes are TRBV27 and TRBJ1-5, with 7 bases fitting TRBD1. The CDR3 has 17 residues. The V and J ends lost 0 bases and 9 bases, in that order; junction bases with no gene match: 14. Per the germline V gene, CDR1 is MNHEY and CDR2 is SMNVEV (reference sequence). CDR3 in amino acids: CASSLSPTGFLLVPQHF. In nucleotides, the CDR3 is TGTGCCAGCAGTTTATCCCCGACAGGGTTCCTCCTAGTGCCCCAGCATTTT.

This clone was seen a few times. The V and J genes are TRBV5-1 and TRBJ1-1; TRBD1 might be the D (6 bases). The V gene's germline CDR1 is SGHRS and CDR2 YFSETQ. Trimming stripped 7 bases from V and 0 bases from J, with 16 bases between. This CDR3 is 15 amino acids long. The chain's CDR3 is CASRGQTNLNTEAFF. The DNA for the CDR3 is TGCGCCAGCCGTGGACAGACCAACTTGAACACTGAAGCTTTCTTT.